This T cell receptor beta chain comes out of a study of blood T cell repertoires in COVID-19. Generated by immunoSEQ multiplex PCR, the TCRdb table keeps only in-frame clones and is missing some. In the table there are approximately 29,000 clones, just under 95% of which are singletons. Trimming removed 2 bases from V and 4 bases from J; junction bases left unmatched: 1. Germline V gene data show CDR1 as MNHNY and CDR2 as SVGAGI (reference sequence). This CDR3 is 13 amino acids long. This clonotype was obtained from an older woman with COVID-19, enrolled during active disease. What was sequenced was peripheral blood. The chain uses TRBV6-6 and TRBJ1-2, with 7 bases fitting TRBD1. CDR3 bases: TGTGCCAGCAGTTACGGGGACAGCTATGGCTACACCTTC. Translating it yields CASSYGDSYGYTF.